This is a list of T cell receptor beta chains from one sample in a study of OX40 agonist ivuxolimab in advanced cancers. TCRdb keeps only in-frame clones here, not all; method: immunoSEQ multiplex PCR. The profile shows some 48,000 clones, 70% to 90% of them singletons. Sequenced here: CD4+ or CD8+ T cells sorted from blood, sampled in a trial of the OX40 agonist ivuxolimab. The receptor source for this set is an adult with an advanced solid tumor such as melanoma, head and neck, liver or kidney cancer. The CDR3 runs from the conserved cysteine through the conserved F or W. D genes are given only for firm matches. Only part of the rows carry a size: once, few, many, or a class if the clone is expanded.

TRBJ1-5	NA	TRBV7-6	NA	CASSPLGGRAAYSNQPQHF	TGTGCCAGCAGCCCCCTGGGAGGAAGGGCAGCCTATAGCAATCAGCCCCAGCATTTT
TRBJ2-7	NA	TRBV18	TRBD1	CASSPKGQGNYEQYF	TGTGCCAGCTCACCAAAGGGACAGGGTAACTACGAGCAGTACTTC
TRBJ2-4	NA	TRBV7-9	TRBD2	CASSTGTSGGAYIQYF	TGTGCCAGCAGCACCGGGACTAGCGGGGGGGCTTACATTCAGTACTTC
TRBJ1-4	once	TRBV4-1	NA	CASSQVTGEKLFF	TGCGCCAGCAGCCAGGTAACTGGTGAAAAACTGTTTTTT
TRBJ2-7	once	TRBV6-1	TRBD1	CASSENRGLGEQYF	TGTGCCAGCAGTGAGAACAGGGGTCTGGGCGAGCAGTACTTC
TRBJ1-5	NA	TRBV9	NA	CASSVAGGRDQPQHF	TGTGCCAGCAGCGTAGCCGGGGGGCGAGATCAGCCCCAGCATTTT
TRBJ2-2	NA	TRBV5-1	TRBD1	CASSSGTASTGELFF	TGCGCCAGCAGCTCCGGGACAGCCAGCACCGGGGAGCTGTTTTTT
TRBJ2-7	NA	TRBV2	TRBD1	CASRGSLGDRGSGEQYF	TGTGCCAGCAGGGGATCCCTCGGGGACAGGGGTAGCGGCGAGCAGTACTTC
TRBJ2-7	NA	TRBV18	NA	CASSPQGAVYEQYF	TGTGCCAGCTCACCACAAGGGGCGGTCTACGAGCAGTACTTC
TRBJ1-1	once	TRBV5-5	NA	CASSWGWSTEAFF	TGTGCCAGCAGCTGGGGGTGGTCCACTGAAGCTTTCTTT
TRBJ1-5	NA	TRBV27	NA	CASSLGSEGYQPQHF	TGTGCCAGCAGTTTAGGAAGTGAAGGGTATCAGCCCCAGCATTTT
TRBJ1-5	NA	TRBV6-1	NA	CASSVAGNQPQHF	TGTGCCAGCAGTGTGGCAGGCAATCAGCCCCAGCATTTT
TRBJ1-3	NA	TRBV6-1	NA	CASSDVHSGNTIYF	TGTGCCAGCAGTGACGTCCACTCTGGAAACACCATATATTTT
TRBJ1-2	NA	TRBV10-3	NA	CAISESGEAGYTF	TGTGCCATCAGTGAGTCGGGGGAAGCTGGCTACACCTTC
TRBJ1-2	NA	TRBV11-2	NA	CASSDPWTASYGYTF	TGTGCCAGCAGCGATCCCTGGACAGCGAGCTATGGCTACACCTTC
TRBJ2-7	NA	TRBV9	TRBD2	CASSATGLGYEQYF	TGTGCCAGCAGCGCGACGGGACTAGGCTACGAGCAGTACTTC
TRBJ1-5	NA	TRBV18	NA	CASSPPGANRFNQPQHF	TGTGCCAGCTCACCACCAGGGGCCAACCGTTTCAATCAGCCCCAGCATTTT
TRBJ2-1	NA	TRBV4-2	NA	CASSQDEIGNEQFF	TGTGCCAGCAGCCAAGATGAGATAGGCAATGAGCAGTTCTTC
TRBJ1-4	NA	TRBV9	NA	CASSVASGTTNEKLFF	TGTGCCAGCAGCGTAGCTTCCGGAACAACTAATGAAAAACTGTTTTTT
TRBJ1-3	NA	TRBV5-1	TRBD1	CASSFGTAGNTIYF	TGCGCCAGCAGCTTTGGGACAGCTGGAAACACCATATATTTT
TRBJ1-2	NA	TRBV7-3	TRBD1	CASSLTPTGDGYTF	TGTGCCAGCAGCTTAACCCCGACAGGGGACGGCTACACCTTC
TRBJ2-7	NA	TRBV15	NA	CATSRGDEAYEQYF	TGTGCCACCAGCAGAGGGGACGAAGCCTACGAGCAGTACTTC
TRBJ2-2	NA	TRBV6-4	NA	CASSDSRNTGELFF	TGTGCCAGCAGTGACTCAAGGAACACCGGGGAGCTGTTTTTT
TRBJ1-1	NA	TRBV5-4	NA	CASSLALGQEGEAFF	TGTGCCAGCAGCTTGGCGTTGGGGCAGGAGGGGGAAGCTTTCTTT
TRBJ1-2	NA	TRBV2	NA	CASSEQGNYGYTF	TGTGCCAGCAGTGAACAAGGGAACTATGGCTACACCTTC
TRBJ1-2	few	TRBV30	NA	CAWSVLGGYGYTF	TGTGCCTGGAGTGTACTAGGGGGCTATGGCTACACCTTC
TRBJ2-7	NA	TRBV7-9	NA	CASSSGDRAHEQYF	TGTGCCAGCAGCTCGGGGGACCGGGCCCACGAGCAGTACTTC
TRBJ2-5	NA	TRBV6-4	TRBD1	CASRGTDQETQYF	TGTGCCAGCAGGGGGACAGATCAAGAGACCCAGTACTTC
TRBJ1-1	once	TRBV6-6	TRBD1	CASSLRQGAVTEAFF	TGTGCCAGCAGTTTACGACAGGGGGCTGTCACTGAAGCTTTCTTT
TRBJ2-5	NA	TRBV10-3	NA	CAIRTADSSQETQYF	TGTGCCATCAGGACCGCAGACAGTTCCCAAGAGACCCAGTACTTC
TRBJ1-3	NA	TRBV6-1	NA	CASSVAGFSGNTIYF	TGTGCCAGCAGTGTAGCAGGATTCTCTGGAAACACCATATATTTT
TRBJ2-1	NA	TRBV7-9	TRBD1	CASSSDRANSAEQFF	TGTGCCAGCAGCTCAGACAGGGCCAATTCAGCTGAGCAGTTCTTC
TRBJ2-7	NA	TRBV18	TRBD2	CASSPPGLAYEQYF	TGTGCCAGCTCCCCCCCGGGACTAGCATACGAGCAGTACTTC
TRBJ2-3	NA	TRBV10-3	TRBD2	CAISEGRGGSDTQYF	TGTGCCATCAGTGAGGGGCGGGGGGGCTCAGATACGCAGTATTTT
TRBJ1-4	NA	TRBV14	TRBD1	CASSQSRDRVNEKLFF	TGTGCCAGCAGCCAATCTAGGGACAGGGTAAATGAAAAACTGTTTTTT
TRBJ2-1	NA	TRBV7-8	TRBD1	CASSLEWFLQGKFF	TGTGCCAGCAGCTTAGAATGGTTTCTACAGGGGAAGTTCTTC
TRBJ2-3	NA	TRBV6-1	TRBD2	CASLRTSGGVDTQYF	TGTGCCAGCCTCAGGACTAGCGGGGGAGTGGATACGCAGTATTTT
TRBJ2-5	NA	TRBV20-1	NA	CSASAGETQYF	TGCAGTGCTAGTGCGGGGGAGACCCAGTACTTC
TRBJ2-5	NA	TRBV5-1	TRBD2	CASSSGSGEETQYF	TGCGCCAGCAGCAGCGGTAGCGGGGAAGAGACCCAGTACTTC
TRBJ1-3	few	TRBV29-1	NA	CSAAEDTIYF	TGCAGCGCCGCAGAGGACACCATATATTTT
TRBJ2-5	NA	TRBV7-3	TRBD1	CASSPGDRVETQYF	TGTGCCAGCAGCCCCGGGGACAGGGTAGAGACCCAGTACTTC
TRBJ1-1	few	TRBV5-4	NA	CASSLVGAGTEAFF	TGTGCCAGCAGCTTGGTAGGGGCCGGCACTGAAGCTTTCTTT